The rows below give T cell receptor beta chains drawn from one sample of a study of T-cell memory formation after mild COVID-19. TCRdb fed the 5' RACE reads into MiXCR, producing one record per CDR3 protein. Of 540,000 or so distinct CDR3 sequences listed, about a fifth are singletons. Input material: PBMCs or a T cell subset sorted from them (not recorded which). These receptor sequences come from an adult woman who had mild COVID-19 (a few samples of this study predate the infection). Cell type and time point are not known. The CDR3 runs from the conserved cysteine through the conserved F or W. A D gene is named only where the DNA matches it firmly. Some rows have no size entry. The others give once, few or many, or a class for an expanded clone.

D: .; size: .; V: TRBV6-5; J: TRBJ2-1; CDR3: CASSYSGRRAWDEQFF; DNA: TGTGCCAGCAGTTACTCGGGTAGGAGGGCCTGGGATGAGCAGTTCTTC
D: TRBD2; size: .; V: TRBV30; J: TRBJ2-1; CDR3: CAWSSGLAGAEQFF; DNA: TGTGCCTGGAGTAGCGGCCTAGCGGGAGCTGAGCAGTTCTTC
D: .; size: .; V: TRBV3-1; J: TRBJ1-4; CDR3: CASSHDWPLDGEKLFF; DNA: TGTGCCAGCAGCCATGACTGGCCCCTGGATGGTGAAAAACTGTTTTTT
D: .; size: few; V: TRBV20-1; J: TRBJ2-7; CDR3: CSARDSAGPEQYF; DNA: TGCAGTGCTAGAGATTCGGCAGGGCCCGAGCAGTACTTC
D: .; size: .; V: TRBV6-2/TRBV6-3; J: TRBJ1-1; CDR3: CASSYHKTNTEAFF; DNA: TGTGCCAGCAGTTATCACAAGACGAACACTGAAGCTTTCTTT
D: .; size: .; V: TRBV6-6; J: TRBJ2-1; CDR3: CASSSPGLTSLSYNEQFF; DNA: TGTGCCAGCAGTTCGCCAGGCCTGACTAGTCTTAGTTACAATGAGCAGTTCTTC
D: .; size: .; V: TRBV5-1; J: TRBJ2-7; CDR3: CASSLVQGHEQYF; DNA: TGCGCCAGCAGCTTGGTTCAGGGTCACGAGCAGTACTTC
D: .; size: .; V: TRBV29-1; J: TRBJ2-5; CDR3: CSVESWAEDGETQYF; DNA: TGCAGCGTTGAAAGTTGGGCCGAGGATGGGGAGACCCAGTACTTC
D: .; size: few; V: TRBV4-2; J: TRBJ2-1; CDR3: CASSPTNQGTNEQFF; DNA: TGTGCCAGCAGCCCTACTAACCAAGGTACCAATGAGCAGTTCTTC
D: .; size: few; V: TRBV20-1; J: TRBJ1-2; CDR3: CSATTSWYGYTF; DNA: TGCAGTGCTACAACCAGCTGGTATGGCTACACCTTC
D: TRBD2; size: few; V: TRBV4-1; J: TRBJ2-3; CDR3: CASSQGGGWLAGFSTDTQYF; DNA: TGCGCCAGCAGCCAAGGAGGAGGCTGGTTAGCGGGGTTTAGCACAGATACGCAGTATTTT
D: .; size: few; V: TRBV9; J: TRBJ2-1; CDR3: CASSVADSYNEQFF; DNA: TGTGCCAGCAGCGTAGCGGACTCCTACAATGAGCAGTTCTTC
D: .; size: .; V: TRBV29-1; J: TRBJ1-1; CDR3: CSSSREGNTEAFF; DNA: TGCAGCTCCTCCAGGGAGGGGAACACTGAAGCTTTCTTT
D: TRBD2; size: .; V: TRBV15; J: TRBJ2-4; CDR3: CATSRGLAGALNIQYF; DNA: TGTGCCACCAGCAGAGGACTAGCGGGAGCTCTAAACATTCAGTACTTC
D: .; size: few; V: TRBV12-3/TRBV12-4; J: TRBJ1-5; CDR3: CASRPDLGQPQHF; DNA: TGTGCCAGCAGACCCGACCTGGGGCAGCCCCAGCATTTT
D: .; size: .; V: TRBV7-9; J: TRBJ2-7; CDR3: CASSLQPYEQYF; DNA: TGTGCCAGCAGCTTGCAGCCTTACGAGCAGTACTTC
D: TRBD2; size: few; V: TRBV2; J: TRBJ2-1; CDR3: CASSYRGAGGLNEQFF; DNA: TGTGCCAGCAGCTACAGGGGAGCGGGGGGGCTAAATGAGCAGTTCTTC
D: .; size: .; V: TRBV4-1; J: TRBJ2-3; CDR3: CASSQDQRAGTTDTQYF; DNA: TGCGCCAGCAGCCAAGATCAGAGGGCAGGTACGACAGATACGCAGTATTTT
D: TRBD1; size: .; V: TRBV9; J: TRBJ1-2; CDR3: CASSVGQGADRWGYTF; DNA: TGTGCCAGCAGCGTAGGACAGGGGGCCGACCGATGGGGCTACACCTTC
D: TRBD2; size: .; V: TRBV6-5; J: TRBJ2-7; CDR3: CASSYSSGVYEQYF; DNA: TGTGCCAGCAGTTACTCGAGCGGGGTGTACGAGCAGTACTTC
D: TRBD2; size: few; V: TRBV5-5; J: TRBJ2-6; CDR3: CASSLTSGSSGANVLTF; DNA: TGTGCCAGCAGCTTGACTAGCGGGAGCTCTGGGGCCAACGTCCTGACTTTC
D: TRBD2; size: few; V: TRBV19; J: TRBJ2-7; CDR3: CASSGGTALEQYF; DNA: TGTGCCAGTTCCGGGGGGACGGCGCTCGAGCAGTACTTC
D: .; size: .; V: TRBV4-1; J: TRBJ2-2; CDR3: CASSQTAGELFF; DNA: TGCGCCAGCAGCCAAACCGCGGGAGAGCTGTTTTTT
D: .; size: .; V: TRBV7-6; J: TRBJ2-2; CDR3: CASSLDPPNTGELFF; DNA: TGTGCCAGCAGCCTCGACCCTCCAAACACCGGGGAGCTGTTTTTT
D: .; size: few; V: TRBV7-6; J: TRBJ1-1; CDR3: CASSPDLGRNTEAFF; DNA: TGTGCCAGCAGCCCAGACTTGGGTCGGAACACTGAAGCTTTCTTT
D: .; size: many; V: TRBV4-1; J: TRBJ2-1; CDR3: CASSQYSPSSYNEQFF; DNA: TGCGCCAGCAGCCAATACAGCCCGAGCTCCTACAATGAGCAGTTCTTC
D: .; size: .; V: TRBV7-9; J: TRBJ2-7; CDR3: CASSYDTGQYF; DNA: TGTGCCAGCAGCTACGACACGGGGCAGTACTTC
D: .; size: few; V: TRBV14; J: TRBJ2-1; CDR3: CATRSLSTFSYNEQFF; DNA: TGTGCCACCCGATCCCTCTCTACCTTCTCCTACAATGAGCAGTTCTTC
D: TRBD2; size: few; V: TRBV20-1; J: TRBJ2-3; CDR3: CSARGQLAGADTQYF; DNA: TGCAGTGCTAGAGGTCAACTAGCGGGGGCAGATACGCAGTATTTT
D: .; size: few; V: TRBV2; J: TRBJ2-7; CDR3: CASSEAQSYSYEQYF; DNA: TGTGCCAGCAGTGAAGCCCAAAGCTACAGCTACGAGCAGTACTTC
D: .; size: .; V: TRBV29-1; J: TRBJ2-7; CDR3: CSVRDMRFYEQYF; DNA: TGCAGCGTCCGGGACATGAGGTTCTACGAGCAGTACTTC
D: .; size: .; V: TRBV7-9; J: TRBJ2-5; CDR3: CASSLGLLEQGPPQETQYF; DNA: TGTGCCAGCAGCTTAGGTCTGTTGGAACAGGGACCCCCTCAAGAGACCCAGTACTTC
D: .; size: .; V: TRBV29-1; J: TRBJ1-5; CDR3: CSVEEFGTPGYSNQPQHF; DNA: TGCAGCGTTGAAGAATTTGGGACGCCGGGGTATAGCAATCAGCCCCAGCATTTT
D: .; size: few; V: TRBV14; J: TRBJ1-4; CDR3: CASSHQNEKLFF; DNA: TGTGCCAGCAGCCATCAGAATGAAAAACTGTTTTTT
D: .; size: .; V: TRBV2; J: TRBJ2-7; CDR3: CASRGGGGEQYF; DNA: TGTGCCAGCAGAGGGGGAGGGGGAGAGCAGTACTTC
D: .; size: .; V: TRBV3-1; J: TRBJ2-7; CDR3: CASSQEQEGRSYEQYF; DNA: TGTGCCAGCAGCCAAGAACAGGAGGGTCGCTCCTACGAGCAGTACTTC
D: TRBD1; size: few; V: TRBV24-1; J: TRBJ2-1; CDR3: CATSEGGQGHYNEQFF; DNA: TGTGCCACCAGTGAGGGAGGACAGGGCCACTACAATGAGCAGTTCTTC
D: .; size: few; V: TRBV18; J: TRBJ2-5; CDR3: CASSPPAETQYF; DNA: TGTGCCAGCTCACCACCCGCAGAGACCCAGTACTTC
D: .; size: .; V: TRBV7-8; J: TRBJ1-2; CDR3: CASSLLWENNYGYTF; DNA: TGTGCCAGCAGCTTATTGTGGGAAAATAACTATGGCTACACCTTC
D: .; size: few; V: TRBV5-1; J: TRBJ1-4; CDR3: CASSVQGRATNEKLFF; DNA: TGCGCCAGCAGCGTACAGGGACGTGCAACTAATGAAAAACTGTTTTTT
D: .; size: .; V: TRBV18; J: TRBJ1-2; CDR3: CASSPIKGDGPSIYGYTF; DNA: TGTGCCAGCTCACCTATTAAGGGAGATGGGCCGTCCATCTATGGCTACACCTTC
D: TRBD1; size: .; V: TRBV5-4; J: TRBJ2-7; CDR3: CASSSQGQGEQYF; DNA: TGTGCCAGCAGCTCTCAGGGACAGGGCGAGCAGTACTTC
D: .; size: .; V: TRBV18; J: TRBJ2-7; CDR3: CASSPPESYEQYF; DNA: TGTGCCAGCTCACCACCGGAGTCCTACGAGCAGTACTTC
D: TRBD1; size: .; V: TRBV4-2; J: TRBJ1-2; CDR3: CASSQPGQGARGYGYTF; DNA: TGTGCCAGCAGCCAACCGGGACAGGGGGCGCGGGGCTATGGCTACACCTTC